This T cell receptor (beta chain) was recorded in a study of T cell responses to AZD1222 COVID-19 vaccine. Overall study results and limits: Among the donors, most were white British and more were female, and clonal diversity was possibly underestimated.

For this clone: What it binds is not known.

Measured with immunoSEQ multiplex PCR; TCRdb has only the in-frame clones, and not every one. The sample contains 66,000 or so clones, about four fifths of which appear only once. The CDR3 consists of 15 residues. Trimming cost V 5 bases and J 0 bases, with 14 bases left between them. Germline loops: CDR1 SGHDT, CDR2 YYEEEE. The TCR sequence derives from an adult in good health. The chain links TRBV5-6 to TRBJ1-1, with D hard to call. The material was peripheral blood, obtained on day 0 of MenACWY control vaccination. CDR3 sequence: CASSFSPVLNTEAFF. The CDR3 region has the DNA TGTGCCAGCAGTTTTTCCCCAGTTCTGAACACTGAAGCTTTCTTT.